What follows are 31 T cell receptor beta chains derived from one specimen sequenced in a study of T cell responses to AZD1222 COVID-19 vaccine. Profiled with immunoSEQ multiplex PCR; TCRdb holds only in-frame clones, not every one. The sample lists 75,000 to 85,000 clones, about three quarters occurring once. Sequences were derived from peripheral blood, sampled 28 days after the second dose of the MenACWY control vaccine. Receptors were obtained from an adult who received the MenACWY meningococcal vaccine as a control.

The chain carries TRBV11-3 and TRBJ2-1, with TRBD2 as a possible D gene (6 bases). Trimming stripped 4 bases from V and 7 bases from J, with 20 bases between. CDR1 SGHNT and CDR2 YENEEA come from the germline V gene. The CDR3 has 16 residues. The CDR3 region has the DNA TGTGCCAGCAGCTCCAAGACTACCAGGGAGGTGAATGAGCAGTTCTTC. Residues: CASSSKTTREVNEQFF.

The chain uses TRBV7-8 and TRBJ1-1; TRBD1 is a possible D gene (5 bases). The CDR3 spans 15 residues. Per the germline V gene, CDR1 is SGHVS and CDR2 is FQNEAQ. V lost 5 bases, J lost 0 bases, and 13 bases lay in between. The CDR3 sequence is CASSATGGVNTEAFF. The CDR3 DNA is TGTGCCAGCAGCGCTACCGGGGGTGTGAACACTGAAGCTTTCTTT.

The chain combines TRBV28 with TRBJ1-4; no clear D gene. Trimming shortened V by 7 bases and J by 7 bases, and 7 bases separated the two germline ends. CDR3 size: 11 residues. From germline, CDR1 is MDHEN and CDR2 SYDVKM. CDR3 residues: CASMYGEKLFF. The CDR3 DNA reads as TGTGCCAGCATGTATGGTGAAAAACTGTTTTTT.

CDR3 coding DNA: TGTGCCAGCAGCTTAAGGGCTAGCGGCACAGATACGCAGTATTTT. Amino acids: CASSLRASGTDTQYF. The chain joins TRBV7-2 to TRBJ2-3, with D perhaps matching TRBD2 (6 bases). Trimming shortened V by 2 bases and J by 1 base, and 10 bases separated the two germline ends. The germline CDR1 and CDR2 sequences are SGHTA and FQGNSA. CDR3 size: 15 residues. The complete variable domain, with remaining parts taken from reference TRBV7-2 and TRBJ2-3, reads GAGVSQSPSNKVTEKGKDVELRCDPISGHTALYWYRQSLGQGLEFLIYFQGNSAPDKSGLPSDRFSAERTGGSVSTLTIQRTQQEDSAVYLCASSLRASGTDTQYFGPGTRLTVL.

The rearrangement uses TRBV27 and TRBJ1-5; D is unresolved. V was pared by 8 bases and J by 5 bases, with 13 bases between. CDR3 length: 13 residues. The germline CDR1 and CDR2 sequences are MNHEY and SMNVEV (reference sequence). The CDR3 DNA reads TGTGCCAGCTCTCCGGGCAGATATCAGCCCCAGCATTTT. It yields the protein CASSPGRYQPQHF.

V usage is TRBV7-2 and J usage is TRBJ1-6, with D possibly matching TRBD1 (6 bases). This CDR3 is built from 18 residues. V dropped 1 base and J dropped 7 bases, with 20 bases sitting between them. The germline CDR1 and CDR2 sequences are SGHTA and FQGNSA. CDR3 in DNA: TGTGCCAGCAGCTTAGTGGGGGCCTTACAGGGAGGGAATTCACCCCTCCACTTT. Translation: CASSLVGALQGGNSPLHF.

The genes are TRBV5-1 and TRBJ2-7; perhaps TRBD1 as D (6 bases). CDR1 is SGHRS and CDR2 is YFSETQ in the germline V gene. Trimming cost V 0 bases and J 6 bases, with 13 bases left between them. This CDR3 region has 14 residues. CDR3 amino acids: CASSLGQGGVEQYF. The CDR3 DNA reads as TGCGCCAGCAGCTTGGGACAAGGGGGTGTCGAGCAGTACTTC.

V and J are TRBV3-1 (or the pseudogene TRBV3-2) and TRBJ2-7; D unresolved. There are 14 residues in the CDR3. V was trimmed by 1 base and J by 3 bases, leaving 10 bases between them. Germline assignment: CDR1 LGHDT and CDR2 YNNKEL (reference sequence). The CDR3 is CASSQGYDLYEQYF. The CDR3 DNA sequence: TGTGCCAGCAGCCAAGGGTATGACCTCTACGAGCAGTACTTC.

This clone was counted a single time. The chain has TRBV21-1 and TRBJ1-6; the tabulated D call, TRBD1, remains unverified against the DNA. TRBV21-1 is designated a pseudogene. The CDR3 loop spans 15 amino acids. CDR3: CANSKKAGGDSPLHF. CDR3 DNA: TGTGCCAACAGCAAAAAGGCAGGGGGAGATTCACCCCTCCACTTT.

The chain has TRBV2 and TRBJ2-7, with D perhaps matching TRBD1 (5 bases). CDR3 length: 13 amino acids. Germline-derived CDR1 and CDR2 are SNHLY and FYNNEI. Trimming shortened V by 4 bases and J by 0 bases, and 7 bases separated the two germline ends. The chain's CDR3 is CASSGQFSYEQYF. Written as DNA, the CDR3 is TGTGCCAGCAGTGGACAGTTCTCCTACGAGCAGTACTTC.

In its sample, this clone was seen a few times. The chain has TRBV9 and TRBJ2-2; D uncertain. V was pared by 0 bases and J by 1 base, with 7 bases between. The CDR3 length is 15 residues. Germline assignment: CDR1 SGDLS and CDR2 YYNGEE. The CDR3 region is CASSVGDVNTGELFF. Here the CDR3 DNA reads TGTGCCAGCAGCGTAGGAGACGTGAACACCGGGGAGCTGTTTTTT.

This chain uses TRBV12-3 or TRBV12-4 with TRBJ2-1; D possibly corresponds to TRBD1 (5 bases). The CDR3 totals 13 residues. Trimming took 2 bases from V and 4 from J, leaving 6 bases between them. CDR3 bases: TGTGCCAGCAGTTTACCAGGGTACAATGAGCAGTTCTTC. It yields the protein CASSLPGYNEQFF.

The J gene is TRBJ1-4, the V gene TRBV19; TRBD1 matches at 7 bases. Germline CDR1 and CDR2: LNHDA and SQIVND (reference sequence). The V and J ends lost 9 bases and 2 bases, in that order; junction bases with no gene match: 9. The CDR3 contains 15 residues. CDR3: CASQSTGATNEKLFF. CDR3 in DNA: TGTGCCAGCCAGTCCACAGGGGCCACTAATGAAAAACTGTTTTTT.

J is TRBJ1-5 and V is TRBV6-1; D may be TRBD1 (5 bases). The CDR3 consists of 18 residues. Germline lookup yields CDR1 MNHNS and CDR2 SASEGT. V was clipped by 4 bases and J by 3 bases, with 22 bases between them. The CDR3 sequence is CASSVIRGGEQINQPQHF. The CDR3, as DNA: TGTGCCAGCAGTGTTATTCGGGGGGGGGAACAGATCAATCAGCCCCAGCATTTT.

The V and J genes are TRBV6-5 and TRBJ2-7; D is possibly TRBD1 or TRBD2 (5 bases each). The CDR3 is 14 amino acids. Germline V gives CDR1 MNHEY, CDR2 SVGAGI. Trimming shortened V by 6 bases and J by 2 bases, and 14 bases separated the two germline ends. The CDR3 nucleotides read TGTGCCAGCAGAAGGGACCTCCCTCCCTACGAGCAGTACTTC. Translated, it gives CASRRDLPPYEQYF.

This chain connects TRBV19 to TRBJ1-1; D not certain. V dropped 1 base and J dropped 2 bases, with 8 bases sitting between them. CDR3 length: 14 residues. Germline loops: CDR1 LNHDA, CDR2 SQIVND (reference sequence). The CDR3 protein is CASSIVQSNTEAFF. Here the CDR3 DNA reads TGTGCCAGTAGTATAGTACAGAGCAACACTGAAGCTTTCTTT.

This clone has just a few counts. The chain is built from TRBV28 and TRBJ1-5, with D possibly matching TRBD1 (5 bases). The CDR3 runs 15 residues. Germline V lookup: CDR1 MDHEN, CDR2 SYDVKM. V was shortened by 6 bases and J by 5 bases, with 17 bases between the two germline ends. The CDR3 DNA sequence: TGTGCCAGCAGGCGGACATTCTCTCCCGATCAGCCCCAGCATTTT. It codes for CASRRTFSPDQPQHF.

In DNA form, the CDR3 reads TGTGCCAGCAATTTCGACAGGGGGACTGAAAAACTGTTTTTT. Its translation: CASNFDRGTEKLFF. The rearrangement links TRBV2 to TRBJ1-4; 9 nucleotides agree with TRBD1. V lost 7 bases, J lost 7 bases, and 7 bases stayed unmatched. This CDR3 is 14 amino acids long. The V gene's germline CDR1 is SNHLY and CDR2 FYNNEI.

The chain employs TRBV2 and TRBJ2-7; the match to TRBD2 covers 11 bases. In germline, CDR1 is SNHLY, CDR2 FYNNEI. Trimming took 11 bases from V and 2 from J; bases not matched to a gene: 11. The length of the CDR3 is 15 residues. In nucleotides, the CDR3 is TGTGCCTCGAGACTAGCGGGGATTATTGCCTACGAGCAGTACTTC. Its protein is CASRLAGIIAYEQYF.

For this clone: The same CDR3 arises from other DNA sequences in this sample as well. The chain links TRBV5-5 to TRBJ1-5, with D perhaps TRBD1 (6 bases). This CDR3 contains 14 residues. The ends were cut back, 4 bases at V and 2 bases at J, with 10 bases in the middle. The germline V gene has CDR1 SGHKS and CDR2 YYEKEE (reference sequence). CDR3 bases: TGTGCCAGCAGCCTGGGGGGCGGCAATCAGCCCCAGCATTTT. It specifies CASSLGGGNQPQHF. The whole variable domain, filled in from reference TRBV5-5 and TRBJ1-5, reads DAGVTQSPTHLIKTRGQQVTLRCSPISGHKSVSWYQQVLGQGPQFIFQYYEKEERGRGNFPDRFSARQFPNYSSELNVNALLLGDSALYLCASSLGGGNQPQHFGDGTRLSIL.

V gene TRBV7-8 combines with J gene TRBJ2-7; 7 bases are a match to TRBD2. Trimming took 3 bases from V and 0 from J; bases not matched to a gene: 2. Looked up from germline, CDR1 is SGHVS and CDR2 is FQNEAQ. This CDR3 is 14 amino acids long. The CDR3 reads CASSFGGSSYEQYF. The CDR3 DNA reads as TGTGCCAGCAGCTTTGGCGGGAGCTCCTACGAGCAGTACTTC.

The rearrangement uses TRBV7-2 and TRBJ2-6, with D uncertain. The CDR3 consists of 17 residues. V was clipped by 2 bases and J by 0 bases, with 11 bases between them. Germline V gene sequence: CDR1 SGHTA, CDR2 FQGNSA. CDR3 sequence reads: CASSLYAISSGANVLTF. The CDR3 DNA sequence: TGTGCCAGCAGCTTATACGCTATCAGCTCTGGGGCCAACGTCCTGACTTTC.

V gene TRBV27 combines with J gene TRBJ1-6; D might be TRBD1 (6 bases). Germline V gene data show CDR1 as MNHEY and CDR2 as SMNVEV (reference sequence). The V end lost 1 base, the J end lost 4 bases, and 14 bases lay between the germline ends. The CDR3 contains 17 residues. In nucleotides, the CDR3 is TGTGCCAGCAGTTTATTTGGACAGAGATCTTATAATTCACCCCTCCACTTT. Amino acids: CASSLFGQRSYNSPLHF.

The chain combines TRBV6-5 with TRBJ2-7, with 8 bases matching TRBD1. Germline values: CDR1 MNHEY, CDR2 SVGAGI. CDR3 length: 16 residues. After removal of 0 bases from V and 3 bases from J, the junction contained 7 bases not matched to a gene. The CDR3 is CASSYSRTGTGYEQYF. The CDR3 nucleotides read TGTGCCAGCAGTTACTCGAGAACAGGGACAGGCTACGAGCAGTACTTC.

The chain joins TRBV18 to TRBJ2-2; 10 bases are a match to TRBD1. Germline CDR1 KGHSH, CDR2 LQKENI. V gave up 3 bases and J gave up 5 bases; unmatched junction bases: 0. The CDR3 extends over 14 amino acids. CDR3 sequence reads: CASSPGQGTGELFF. CDR3 in DNA: TGTGCCAGCTCACCGGGACAGGGGACCGGGGAGCTGTTTTTT. Full variable domain (remainder filled in from reference TRBV18 and TRBJ2-2): NAGVMQNPRHLVRRRGQEARLRCSPMKGHSHVYWYRQLPEEGLKFMVYLQKENIIDESGMPKERFSAEFPKEGPSILRIQQVVRGDSAAYFCASSPGQGTGELFFGEGSRLTVL.

CDR3 nucleotide sequence: TGTGCCAGCAGTTACGACCGACAAGCAACGCAGTATTTT. Its protein product is CASSYDRQATQYF. The J gene is TRBJ2-3, the V gene TRBV7-3; D gene ambiguous. Germline values: CDR1 SGHTA, CDR2 FQGTGA. The CDR3 spans 13 residues. Between the trimmed V and J ends, which lost 6 bases and 9 bases, there was a span of 16 bases.

The DNA for the CDR3 is TGTGCCTGGGGGGACGGACTTTACGGTGATTCACCCCTCCACTTT. This translates into CAWGDGLYGDSPLHF. The chain carries TRBV30 and TRBJ1-6, with a weak D call TRBD1 (5 bases). Trimming stripped 5 bases from V and 8 bases from J, with 19 bases between. Looked up from germline, CDR1 is GTSNPN and CDR2 is SVGIG (reference sequence). This CDR3 comprises 15 residues.

The count of this clone is one. The CDR3 sequence: CASSQDRGQTSYEQYF. CDR3 bases: TGCGCCAGCAGCCAAGATCGGGGACAGACCTCCTACGAGCAGTACTTC. This chain joins TRBV4-3 and TRBJ2-7; 7 bases are shared with TRBD1. CDR3 length: 16 amino acids. CDR1 is LGHNA and CDR2 is YSLEER in the germline V gene. Trimming removed 0 bases from V and 0 bases from J; junction bases left unmatched: 5.

This sequence joins TRBV5-1 and TRBJ2-7, with a tentative D call TRBD1 (5 bases). The V end was cut by 6 bases, the J end by 4 bases, with 17 bases between. The CDR3 extends over 14 amino acids. CDR1 and CDR2 (germline): SGHRS, YFSETQ. CDR3 coding DNA: TGCGCCAGCAAACCCTACCTAGGGGATTACGAGCAGTACTTC. This gives the protein CASKPYLGDYEQYF.

This clone was found a few times. The V and J genes are TRBV30 and TRBJ1-5; the D is unclear. The V gene's germline CDR1 is GTSNPN and CDR2 SVGIG (reference sequence). The V end lost 5 bases, the J end lost 6 bases, and 17 bases lay between the germline ends. This CDR3 spans 14 amino acids. The CDR3: CAWGSQSTTQPQHF. For the CDR3, the DNA is TGTGCCTGGGGTTCCCAGTCCACTACTCAGCCCCAGCATTTT.

This clone was seen only once. This rearrangement joins TRBV28 to TRBJ1-6; 9 bases agree with TRBD1. This CDR3 is built from 15 residues. In germline, CDR1 is MDHEN, CDR2 SYDVKM. The ends lost 5 bases at V and 5 bases at J; junction bases unmatched: 4. CDR3 bases: TGTGCCAGCAGTGCCGGGACAGGGAATAATTCACCCCTCCACTTT. It specifies CASSAGTGNNSPLHF.